Each of the 24 T cell receptor beta chains below was sequenced from the same sample in a study of T-cell memory formation after mild COVID-19. TCRdb re-called the 5' RACE reads through MiXCR, storing one row per CDR3 protein. Among about 320,000 distinct CDR3 sequences listed, roughly an eighth were seen once. Source material: PBMCs or a T cell subset sorted from them (not recorded which). Every receptor here comes from a man aged 18 to 29 who had mild COVID-19 (a few samples of this study predate the infection). Cell type and time point are not known.

This clonotype was picked up a small number of times. V and J are TRBV20-1 and TRBJ2-5, with D possibly TRBD2 on 5 matching bases. CDR1 and CDR2 from the germline V gene are DFQATT and SNEGSKA (reference sequence). CDR3 size: 14 residues. V lost 5 bases, J lost 5 bases, and 18 bases lay in between. DNA for the CDR3: TGCAGTGCTTCCGGATCCGGGGTTAGGGAGACCCAGTACTTC. Encoded protein: CSASGSGVRETQYF.

The chain recombines TRBV11-2 with TRBJ2-2; possible D gene TRBD2, 6 bases. Trimming left V 4 bases short and J 1 base short, with 19 bases between. The CDR3 has 18 residues. Germline CDR1 is SGHAT and CDR2 is FQNNGV. The CDR3 sequence is CASSSLDKLARNTGELFF. The CDR3 nucleotides are TGTGCCAGCAGCTCCTTGGACAAGCTAGCGAGGAACACCGGGGAGCTGTTTTTT.

This clonotype was found a few times. V is TRBV5-1 and J is TRBJ2-1; D is ambiguous. Germline assignment: CDR1 SGHRS and CDR2 YFSETQ. This CDR3 is 16 amino acids long. The ends were cut back, 0 bases at V and 0 bases at J, with 10 bases in the middle. CDR3 in amino acids: CASSLGPGYSYNEQFF. Written as DNA, the CDR3 is TGCGCCAGCAGCTTGGGTCCCGGGTACTCCTACAATGAGCAGTTCTTC.

J is TRBJ1-2 and V is TRBV5-1; weak D call: TRBD1 (5 bases). The ends were cut back, 6 bases at V and 2 bases at J, with 14 bases in the middle. The CDR3 has 14 residues. Germline values: CDR1 SGHRS, CDR2 YFSETQ. CDR3 sequence (DNA): TGCGCCAGCACCCCGGGGTGGGGGAACTATGGCTACACCTTC. Amino acids: CASTPGWGNYGYTF.

The sample holds many counts of this clonotype. The chain joins TRBV10-2 to TRBJ2-3; perhaps D is TRBD1 or TRBD2 (6 bases each). V lost 0 bases and J 3 bases, leaving 7 bases between the germline ends. The CDR3 spans 14 residues. CDR1 is WSHSY and CDR2 is SAAADI in the germline V gene. In DNA, the CDR3 is TGCGCCAGCAGTGAGTCAGGGGGGACAGATACGCAGTATTTT. Its protein is CASSESGGTDTQYF.

V and J are TRBV11-2 and TRBJ2-5, with 9 bases identical to TRBD1. The CDR3 spans 16 residues. The junction had 6 bases not matched to a gene; V was cut back by 0 bases and J by 4 bases. CDR1 is SGHAT, CDR2 FQNNGV, per germline. This CDR3 reads CASSLDWTGVVETQYF. CDR3 bases: TGTGCCAGCAGCTTAGATTGGACAGGGGTGGTAGAGACCCAGTACTTC. Combining the CDR3 with reference TRBV11-2 and TRBJ2-5 gives the whole variable domain EAGVAQSPRYKIIEKRQSVAFWCNPISGHATLYWYQQILGQGPKLLIQFQNNGVVDDSQLPKDRFSAERLKGVDSTLKIQPAKLEDSAVYLCASSLDWTGVVETQYFGPGTRLLVL.

A few counts support this clonotype. The rearrangement links TRBV5-1 to TRBJ1-3; perhaps TRBD1 as D (5 bases). CDR1 is SGHRS and CDR2 is YFSETQ in the germline V gene. The CDR3 sequence is 14 residues long. V lost 4 bases to trimming and J lost 2 bases, with 10 bases between them. The CDR3 is CASSPGGAGNTIYF. CDR3 nucleotide sequence: TGCGCCAGCAGCCCCGGGGGAGCTGGAAACACCATATATTTT. Using reference TRBV5-1 and TRBJ1-3 for the parts outside the CDR3, the full variable domain is KAGVTQTPRYLIKTRGQQVTLSCSPISGHRSVSWYQQTPGQGLQFLFEYFSETQRNKGNFPGRFSGRQFSNSRSEMNVSTLELGDSALYLCASSPGGAGNTIYFGEGSWLTVV.

The sample holds many counts of this clonotype. This chain connects TRBV12-3 or TRBV12-4 to TRBJ2-2, with 11 bases lining up with TRBD2. The CDR3 runs 15 residues. After removal of 5 bases from V and 3 bases from J, the junction contained 2 bases not matched to a gene. The CDR3 reads CASSALAGDTGELFF. CDR3 nucleotide sequence: TGTGCCAGCAGTGCACTAGCGGGGGACACCGGGGAGCTGTTTTTT.

This clonotype was found a few times. This chain uses TRBV27 with TRBJ2-7, with D uncertain. Germline-derived CDR1 and CDR2 are MNHEY and SMNVEV (reference sequence). The ends were cut back, 6 bases at V and 3 bases at J, with 15 bases in the middle. CDR3 length equals 14 residues. The DNA of the CDR3 is TGTGCCAGCAGCCCCACCGAACGGATCTACGAGCAGTACGTC. Translated, it gives CASSPTERIYEQYV.

This clonotype occurred a few times. This rearrangement joins TRBV29-1 to TRBJ2-2; D gene unclear. The CDR3 runs to 13 residues. The V and J ends lost 3 bases and 1 base respectively, with 6 bases between them. The germline V gene encodes CDR1 SQVTM and CDR2 ANQGSEA. The CDR3 protein is CSVEAGNTGELFF. In DNA, the CDR3 is TGCAGCGTTGAGGCAGGGAACACCGGGGAGCTGTTTTTT.

This clonotype was counted ten times or more. The genes are TRBV23-1 and TRBJ2-5; TRBD2 matches 8 bases. TRBV23-1 has ORF status, its function being uncertain. The CDR3 sequence is 14 residues long. The J segment lost 5 bases and the V segment lost 5 bases, leaving 7 bases of the junction unmatched. The CDR3 bases are TGCGCCAGCAGTTCCGGGGGGGCCGGGGAGACCCAGTACTTC. Encoded protein: CASSSGGAGETQYF.

This clonotype was picked up a small number of times. V and J are TRBV7-2 and TRBJ1-2; TRBD1 aligns across 10 bases. CDR3 size: 15 residues. Germline values: CDR1 SGHTA, CDR2 FQGNSA. The ends lost 4 bases at V and 4 bases at J; junction bases unmatched: 6. The CDR3 spells CASSSRDRGLYGYTF. CDR3 in DNA: TGTGCCAGCAGCTCCCGGGACAGGGGCCTCTATGGCTACACCTTC.

This clonotype came up a few times. CDR3 sequence: CAAGRGPYEQYF. The CDR3 region has the DNA TGTGCCGCGGGTCGGGGGCCCTACGAGCAGTACTTC. The chain has TRBV28 and TRBJ2-7; the D call may be TRBD1 or TRBD2 (6 bases each). The CDR3 contains 12 residues. Germline values: CDR1 MDHEN, CDR2 SYDVKM. Trimming removed 11 bases at V and 2 bases at J, with 13 bases between.

This clonotype was detected a few times. This rearrangement joins TRBV6-5 to TRBJ2-1, with 9 bases lining up with TRBD1. V was pared by 7 bases and J by 8 bases, with 9 bases of the junction left unmatched. The germline CDR1 and CDR2 sequences are MNHEY and SVGAGI. The CDR3 extends over 14 amino acids. CDR3 sequence reads: CASKPGQGNDEQFF. DNA for the CDR3: TGTGCCAGCAAACCGGGACAGGGCAACGATGAGCAGTTCTTC.

V usage is TRBV28 and J usage is TRBJ2-2; D is perhaps TRBD1 (5 bases). This CDR3 spans 15 amino acids. In germline, CDR1 is MDHEN, CDR2 SYDVKM. V was trimmed by 7 bases and J by 4 bases, leaving 16 bases between them. CDR3 region: CASTSRTGVTGELFF. As DNA, the CDR3 is TGTGCCAGCACCTCCAGAACAGGAGTCACCGGGGAGCTGTTTTTT.

This clonotype was picked up a small number of times. This chain uses TRBV5-1 with TRBJ2-1; weak D call: TRBD2 (6 bases). This CDR3 comprises 13 residues. Trimming stripped 4 bases from V and 8 bases from J, with 13 bases between. The germline CDR1 and CDR2 sequences are SGHRS and YFSETQ. The CDR3 is CASSQGLIDEQFF. The CDR3 DNA is TGCGCCAGCAGCCAGGGACTGATAGATGAGCAGTTCTTC.

The J gene is TRBJ2-3, the V gene TRBV5-1; perhaps TRBD2 as D (6 bases). The V end was cut by 1 base, the J end by 4 bases, with 16 bases between. This CDR3 spans 16 amino acids. CDR1 is SGHRS, CDR2 YFSETQ, per germline. CDR3 sequence (DNA): TGCGCCAGCAGCTTGCGGTCGAGCGGGTCGGCAGATACGCAGTATTTT. Protein sequence: CASSLRSSGSADTQYF.

As for this clonotype: This may come from a read error, since a much larger clone is one base off. CDR3 protein: CSVLQESENIQYF. DNA of the CDR3: TGCAGCGTCTTACAGGAATCTGAAAACATTCAGTACTTC. V gene TRBV29-1 combines with J gene TRBJ2-4; D possibly corresponds to TRBD1 (5 bases). Trimming pared 6 bases from V and 5 bases from J, leaving 14 bases between. The V gene's germline CDR1 is SQVTM and CDR2 ANQGSEA. This CDR3 has 13 amino acids.

This clonotype was seen only a few times. This rearrangement joins TRBV20-1 to TRBJ1-3, with 8 bases matching TRBD1. CDR1 and CDR2 from the germline V gene are DFQATT and SNEGSKA (reference sequence). Germline trimming cut 5 bases from V and 0 bases from J; bases unmatched to any gene: 21. The length of the CDR3 is 20 residues. CDR3 nucleotide sequence: TGCAGTGCTGTCCGAGTGGGGGACAGGACGGCACTATACTCTGGAAACACCATATATTTT. Translating it yields CSAVRVGDRTALYSGNTIYF.

This clonotype was counted at least ten times. The chain couples TRBV12-3 or TRBV12-4 to TRBJ2-3, with 8 nucleotides matching TRBD2. This CDR3 has 14 residues. Losses at the gene ends were 4 bases for V and 1 base for J; bases not matched to a gene: 1. The CDR3 nucleotides are TGTGCCAGCAGTTCGCGGGGGGGCACAGATACGCAGTATTTT. Translating gives CASSSRGGTDTQYF.

The J gene is TRBJ2-3, the V gene TRBV12-3 or TRBV12-4, with a weak D call TRBD2 (6 bases). This CDR3 region has 14 residues. The ends were cut back, 7 bases at V and 3 bases at J, with 14 bases in the middle. This chain's CDR3 is CASTFGGLTDTQYF. CDR3 in DNA: TGTGCCAGCACTTTTGGGGGGTTGACAGATACGCAGTATTTT.

This clonotype was picked up a small number of times. This chain uses TRBV9 with TRBJ2-5; D uncertain. Trimming removed 1 base at V and 2 bases at J, with 9 bases between. Germline CDR1 and CDR2: SGDLS and YYNGEE. The CDR3 covers 14 residues. CDR3 amino acids: CASSVLGTQETQYF. The CDR3 nucleotides are TGTGCCAGCAGCGTACTGGGCACACAAGAGACCCAGTACTTC.

This clonotype was counted a few times. This rearrangement joins TRBV3-1 to TRBJ1-1; D is possibly TRBD1 (5 bases). With 4 bases removed from V and 0 bases from J, the gap between germline ends came to 12 bases. This CDR3 region has 15 residues. CDR1 and CDR2 from the germline V gene are LGHDT and YNNKEL (reference sequence). The CDR3 DNA reads as TGTGCCAGCAGCCTCAGGGCAGCCATGAACACTGAAGCTTTCTTT. This gives the protein CASSLRAAMNTEAFF.

This chain connects TRBV3-1 to TRBJ2-2; D gene ambiguous. The germline gives CDR1 LGHDT, CDR2 YNNKEL (reference sequence). Trimming removed 4 bases from V and 5 bases from J, with 11 bases in between. CDR3 length equals 14 residues. CDR3 residues: CASSPRTVTGELFF. The CDR3 bases are TGTGCCAGCAGCCCCCGGACCGTTACCGGGGAGCTGTTTTTT. Together with reference TRBV3-1 and TRBJ2-2, the CDR3 gives the full variable domain: DTAVSQTPKYLVTQMGNDKSIKCEQNLGHDTMYWYKQDSKKFLKIMFSYNNKELIINETVPNRFSPKSPDKAHLNLHINSLELGDSAVYFCASSPRTVTGELFFGEGSRLTVL.